At least ten counts were recorded for the clone carrying this TCR beta chain. Time point described: newly diagnosed GD, antithyroid drugs for less than 3 months. Construction of the TCR library relied on RNA isolated from PBMCs. Patients were enrolled at an endocrinology department in Xi'an, China. This entry belongs to a study of regulatory T cells in long-lasting Graves disease. At the level of the study: Antithyroid drugs had been given to newly diagnosed Graves' patients for under 3 months.

Libraries of TCR beta came from iRepertoire HTBI primers plus Arm-PCR of CDR3 regions. TCRdb reprocessed the multiplex PCR reads via MiXCR and lists one record per CDR3 protein. Found here are 440,000 or so distinct CDR3 sequences, about 15% of them singletons; the top ten hold 16%. These data also formed part of another study, on T cells in Graves' hyperthyroidism and ophthalmopathy. That work adds: Within blood appeared most thyroid clonotypes that had expanded above 0.001.

The TCR was taken from a woman aged 25 to 39 with Graves disease. Sequenced material: peripheral blood mononuclear cells (PBMCs), taken at new diagnosis, from a patient treated with antithyroid drugs.

CDR3 nucleotide sequence: TGTGCCAGCAGTTCCAGCAAGGACCCCTATAATTCACCCCTCCACTTT. Protein sequence: CASSSSKDPYNSPLHF. V usage is TRBV27 and J usage is TRBJ1-6; no clear D gene. Trimming took off 4 bases at V and 2 bases at J, with 12 bases between the two ends. This CDR3 is 16 amino acids long. Germline V gene lookup returns CDR1 MNHEY and CDR2 SMNVEV (reference sequence).